Presented here are 26 T cell receptor beta chains from one specimen sequenced in a study of blood T cell repertoires in COVID-19. TCRdb keeps only in-frame clones here, not all; method: immunoSEQ multiplex PCR. This sample has roughly 76,000 clones, with approximately 90% found just once. Sequencing was done on a sample of peripheral blood. The receptors here all came from a man in his 70s with active or convalescent COVID-19.

This clone appeared once. The CDR3 sequence is CASSHGLAGQQYF. The DNA of the CDR3 is TGTGCCAGTAGCCACGGACTAGCGGGACAGCAGTATTTT. The chain combines TRBV19 with TRBJ2-3; 12 positions agree with TRBD2. Germline V gives CDR1 LNHDA, CDR2 SQIVND (reference sequence). V lost 6 bases, J lost 11 bases, and 6 bases stayed unmatched. The CDR3 contains 13 residues.

This clone was observed a few times. CDR3 nucleotide sequence: TGCGCCAGCAGACCCACAGGGGTGAACACTGAAGCTTTCTTT. It is translated as CASRPTGVNTEAFF. This chain connects TRBV5-1 to TRBJ1-1, with TRBD1 matching over 7 bases. Germline CDR1 SGHRS, CDR2 YFSETQ. The J segment lost 0 bases and the V segment lost 5 bases, leaving 4 bases of the junction unmatched. CDR3 length: 14 amino acids.

The chain carries TRBV5-1 and TRBJ2-7, with D possibly matching TRBD2 (5 bases). CDR1 and CDR2 (germline): SGHRS, YFSETQ. The CDR3 length is 14 residues. Trimming pared 4 bases from V and 5 bases from J, leaving 16 bases between. CDR3: CASSPDGLANEQYF. The CDR3 DNA follows: TGCGCCAGCAGCCCTGACGGACTCGCTAACGAGCAGTACTTC.

The J gene is TRBJ2-2, the V gene TRBV5-1, with D tentatively TRBD2 (5 bases). The germline gives CDR1 SGHRS, CDR2 YFSETQ. This CDR3 spans 15 amino acids. Trimming pared 0 bases from V and 5 bases from J, leaving 11 bases between. The CDR3 bases are TGCGCCAGCAGCTTGGGTGGGAGCTCAACCGGGGAGCTGTTTTTT. As protein: CASSLGGSSTGELFF.

V gene TRBV7-3 combines with J gene TRBJ2-7; a weak D match, TRBD2 (7 bases). Germline V gene data show CDR1 as SGHTA and CDR2 as FQGTGA. The V and J ends lost 3 bases and 5 bases respectively, with 11 bases between them. The CDR3 is 13 amino acids. Written as DNA, the CDR3 is TGTGCCAGCAGCTTTAAAGGGGGGGACGAGCAGTACTTC. Translating gives CASSFKGGDEQYF.

This chain links TRBV28 with TRBJ2-3; TRBD1 agrees at 9 bases. V was pared by 6 bases and J by 4 bases, with 11 bases of the junction left unmatched. CDR1 MDHEN and CDR2 SYDVKM come from the germline V gene. The length of the CDR3 is 16 residues. As DNA, the CDR3 is TGTGCCAGCAGCCCGTTTGGGACAGGGTTCTCAGATACGCAGTATTTT. This sequence encodes CASSPFGTGFSDTQYF.

The rearrangement joins TRBV7-8 to TRBJ1-4, with unresolved D. This CDR3 comprises 12 residues. The germline V and J ends were trimmed by 2 bases and 8 bases, with 6 bases remaining between them. The germline V gene has CDR1 SGHVS and CDR2 FQNEAQ. DNA of the CDR3: TGTGCCAGCAGCTTAATATCGGAAAAACTGTTTTTT. Its protein is CASSLISEKLFF.

This clone showed up just once. This rearrangement joins TRBV7-9 to TRBJ1-6; 7 bases fit TRBD1. Germline trimming cut 5 bases from V and 7 bases from J; bases unmatched to any gene: 5. Germline CDR1 reads SEHNR; CDR2 reads FQNEAQ (reference sequence). CDR3 length: 14 amino acids. The CDR3 DNA sequence: TGTGCCAGCAGCATGGAGACAGGGAATTCACCCCTCCACTTT. The encoded protein is CASSMETGNSPLHF. Complete variable domain (other parts from reference TRBV7-9 and TRBJ1-6): DTGVSQNPRHKITKRGQNVTFRCDPISEHNRLYWYRQTLGQGPEFLTYFQNEAQLEKSRLLSDRFSAERPKGSFSTLEIQRTEQGDSAMYLCASSMETGNSPLHFGNGTRLTVT.

The rearrangement uses TRBV7-3 and TRBJ2-3, with 13 nucleotides matching TRBD2. Germline CDR1 and CDR2: SGHTA and FQGTGA. This CDR3 spans 17 amino acids. V was clipped by 4 bases and J by 0 bases; unmatched bases: 4. In nucleotides, the CDR3 is TGTGCCAGCAGCTCGGGACTAGCGGGACTAAGCACAGATACGCAGTATTTT. Translating it yields CASSSGLAGLSTDTQYF.

Only one count was recorded for this clone. The chain uses TRBV12-3 or TRBV12-4 and TRBJ1-1; D might be TRBD1 (5 bases). The V gene lost 7 bases and the J gene lost 9 bases, with 18 bases spanning the gap. The CDR3 contains 13 residues. CDR3 sequence: CASTVEGWAQAFF. The CDR3 DNA reads as TGTGCCAGCACTGTGGAGGGGTGGGCACAAGCTTTCTTT.

CDR3 amino acids: CASSLEGAGIYNEQFF. CDR3 DNA: TGTGCCAGCAGCTTAGAAGGGGCTGGAATCTACAATGAGCAGTTCTTC. The V gene is TRBV11-2, the J gene TRBJ2-1; tentative D call: TRBD1 (5 bases). Trimming removed 0 bases from V and 3 bases from J, with 12 bases in between. There are 16 residues in the CDR3. Germline V lookup: CDR1 SGHAT, CDR2 FQNNGV.

This clone was seen once. The chain carries TRBV6-2 or TRBV6-3 and TRBJ2-5; 7 nucleotides match TRBD2. The CDR3 is 15 residues long. Germline CDR1 MNHEY, CDR2 SVGEGT. Trimming cost V 5 bases and J 2 bases; bases outside gene matches: 8. The CDR3 region has the DNA TGTGCCAGCAGTATTGGGACTATCAAACAAGAGACCCAGTACTTC. It translates to CASSIGTIKQETQYF.

This chain uses TRBV7-6 with TRBJ1-3; 7 bases fit TRBD1. Germline trimming cut 4 bases from V and 2 bases from J; bases unmatched to any gene: 5. Germline CDR1 is SGHVS and CDR2 is FNYEAQ. CDR3 length: 15 amino acids. CDR3 nucleotides: TGTGCCAGCAGCTCACAGGGGTTAGCTGGAAACACCATATATTTT. Translating gives CASSSQGLAGNTIYF.

A remark on this clone: At one end the junction does not follow the germline gene, possibly because of a read error. The V and J genes are TRBV5-1 and TRBJ2-2; weak D call: TRBD2 (5 bases). Germline CDR1 and CDR2: SGHRS and YFSETQ. The CDR3 covers 16 residues. The CDR3 sequence: CASSPAGVQNAGELFF. In nucleotides, the CDR3 is TGCGCCAGCAGCCCCGCCGGGGTACAGAACGCCGGGGAGCTGTTTTTT.

The chain is built from TRBV24-1 and TRBJ2-3, with 13 bases aligning to TRBD2. J was trimmed by 1 base and V by 5 bases; bases with no gene match: 14. The CDR3 spans 20 residues. Germline V CDR1 and CDR2: KGHDR, SFDVKD. CDR3: CATSATTETSGRWGTDTQYF. Here the CDR3 DNA reads TGTGCCACCAGTGCTACAACCGAGACTAGCGGGAGGTGGGGCACAGATACGCAGTATTTT.

V gene TRBV6-5 combines with J gene TRBJ1-4; possibly TRBD1 for D (5 bases). Trimming pared 6 bases from V and 8 bases from J, leaving 19 bases between. The CDR3 spans 15 residues. Per the germline V gene, CDR1 is MNHEY and CDR2 is SVGAGI. The CDR3 DNA reads TGTGCCAGCAGAGTAGGTGGACACCCACTCGAAAAACTGTTTTTT. Protein: CASRVGGHPLEKLFF.

This clone was seen a handful of times. The chain carries TRBV30 and TRBJ1-2; D is undetermined. CDR3 length: 13 residues. V lost 1 base and J lost 3, with 9 bases in between. Germline CDR1 is GTSNPN and CDR2 is SVGIG (reference sequence). The CDR3 here is CAWSESVYYGYTF. CDR3 DNA: TGTGCCTGGAGTGAAAGCGTCTACTATGGCTACACCTTC.

This clone was found once. The chain combines TRBV9 with TRBJ1-2; 11 bases map to TRBD1. Trimming removed 1 base from V and 8 bases from J; junction bases left unmatched: 7. The CDR3 runs 15 residues. The germline V gene has CDR1 SGDLS and CDR2 YYNGEE. The CDR3 DNA reads TGTGCCAGCAGCGTAACAGGACAGGGGGCGCGGGGCTACACCTTC. It is translated as CASSVTGQGARGYTF.

The chain is built from TRBV19 and TRBJ1-1; D uncertain. From germline, CDR1 is LNHDA and CDR2 SQIVND (reference sequence). Between the trimmed V and J ends, which lost 6 bases and 3 bases, there was a span of 14 bases. The CDR3 extends over 14 amino acids. CDR3 sequence: CASRPRSRDTEAFF. The CDR3 nucleotides are TGTGCCAGTAGACCACGGTCTCGGGACACTGAAGCTTTCTTT.

This chain joins TRBV5-4 and TRBJ2-2, with TRBD1 matching 7 bases. Germline V CDR1 and CDR2: SGHNT, YYREEE (reference sequence). The J segment lost 5 bases and the V segment lost 2 bases, leaving 6 bases of the junction unmatched. The CDR3 runs to 15 residues. In DNA form, the CDR3 reads TGTGCCAGCAGCTTCGAGGGGGCAAGAACCGGGGAGCTGTTTTTT. It translates to CASSFEGARTGELFF.

The chain has TRBV2 and TRBJ1-1; D gene unclear. Germline CDR1 is SNHLY and CDR2 is FYNNEI. There are 11 residues in the CDR3. Trimming pared 6 bases from V and 5 bases from J, leaving 7 bases between. The CDR3 spells CASSRATEAFF. Written as DNA, the CDR3 is TGTGCCAGCAGCAGAGCGACTGAAGCTTTCTTT.

V and J are TRBV5-1 and TRBJ2-1, with a tentative D call TRBD1 (6 bases). The CDR3 sequence is 15 residues long. V was cut by 4 bases and J by 2 bases, with 13 bases left in between. The germline gives CDR1 SGHRS, CDR2 YFSETQ. The CDR3 region is CASSKTGPTYNEQFF. CDR3 nucleotides: TGCGCCAGCAGCAAGACAGGACCTACCTACAATGAGCAGTTCTTC.

The chain joins TRBV11-3 to TRBJ1-1; D uncertain. Trimming shortened V by 3 bases and J by 4 bases, and 9 bases separated the two germline ends. Germline CDR1 is SGHNT and CDR2 is YENEEA. The CDR3 is 13 residues long. CDR3 in amino acids: CASSFNRGTEAFF. The CDR3 nucleotides read TGTGCCAGCAGCTTTAATAGAGGCACTGAAGCTTTCTTT.

The rearrangement uses TRBV11-1 and TRBJ2-2; a weak D match, TRBD2 (6 bases). Trimming left V 1 base short and J 4 bases short, with 10 bases between. CDR3 length equals 15 residues. CDR1 is SGHAT, CDR2 FQDESV, per germline (reference sequence). CDR3 nucleotides: TGTGCCAGCAGCTTAGGGGGAGGACTCACCGGGGAGCTGTTTTTT. It encodes CASSLGGGLTGELFF.

This chain joins TRBV27 and TRBJ2-1, with a possible D match to TRBD2 (7 bases). Trimming stripped 5 bases from V and 4 bases from J, with 21 bases between. Germline-derived CDR1 and CDR2 are MNHEY and SMNVEV (reference sequence). This CDR3 is built from 17 residues. The CDR3 region is CASSIRGAWRGYNEQFF. CDR3 in DNA: TGTGCCAGCAGTATTCGGGGGGCCTGGAGGGGGTACAATGAGCAGTTCTTC.

The V gene is TRBV15, the J gene TRBJ2-2, with 7 bases lining up with TRBD2. Germline V gene lookup returns CDR1 LNHNV and CDR2 YYDKDF (reference sequence). The length of the CDR3 is 16 residues. V was clipped by 0 bases and J by 6 bases; unmatched bases: 7. CDR3: CATSRELASVSGELFF. The DNA for the CDR3 is TGTGCCACCAGCAGAGAACTAGCGTCCGTTTCCGGGGAGCTGTTTTTT.